This entry is about one T cell receptor (beta chain). The data originate from a study of blood T cell repertoires in COVID-19. The V and J ends lost 4 bases and 2 bases, in that order; junction bases with no gene match: 7. From germline, CDR1 is LGHNA and CDR2 YSLEER. CDR3 length equals 18 residues. The protocol was immunoSEQ multiplex PCR, while the TCRdb copy is restricted to in-frame clones and leaves out a portion. Of roughly 64,000 clones listed, approximately 90% are singletons. Material for sequencing was peripheral blood. This chain connects TRBV4-3 to TRBJ2-1; 14 bases match TRBD2. The receptor's source is a man aged 50-59 years with active COVID-19. The CDR3 DNA reads as TGCGCCAGCAGCCGGACCGGGACTAGCGGGAGAGCCTACAATGAGCAGTTCTTC. Amino acids: CASSRTGTSGRAYNEQFF.